The clone carrying this T cell receptor (beta chain) occurred a few times. The antigen remains unidentified. The PCR used 60 Vbeta and 13 Jbeta primers. As originally analysed: In a later analysis, 75 million to 95 million unique TCR beta chains included roughly 11 million shared by two or more donors. The protocol was immunoSEQ multiplex PCR, while the TCRdb copy is restricted to in-frame clones and leaves out a portion. V and J calls plus clone size are reproduced from that table; the DNA served to infer D and trimming. The table records about 77,000 clones, around 82% of them present only once. This specimen comes from a study of cytomegalovirus exposure and HLA in healthy donors. Study-wide findings and caveats: The availability of immune exposure information extended only to CMV serostatus.

Germline V CDR1 and CDR2: SGDLS, YYNGEE. The CDR3 extends over 13 amino acids. This clonotype originated in a man aged 35 to 55 in good health and CMV-seronegative. The sample comprised PBMCs. The rearrangement joins TRBV9 to TRBJ2-5, with TRBD2 as a possible D gene (7 bases). The DNA end is more similar to TRBJ2-7, so the J call may be wrong. CDR3 DNA: TGTGCCAGCAGCGGGGGAGGGGGGTACGAGCAGTACTTC. Its protein product is CASSGGGGYEQYF.